This T cell receptor beta chain was captured by sequencing in a study of spatial heterogeneity in lung cancer. The overall study: TCR and UMI combinations that were unique each appeared, on average, more than ten times in raw reads. Findings and limits, study-wide: Mutation tallies in tumors tracked expanded intratumoral alpha and beta TCR counts.

Documented time point: sample taken at primary tumor resection. Whole RNA came from tumor, nontumor lung or frozen PBMC and was sequenced without being sorted. TCRdb re-derived calls from the 5' RACE reads in MiXCR, one entry per CDR3 protein. This sample carries around 3,000 distinct CDR3 sequences, 8% to 10% of them seen once, and the ten largest clones take 5% to 7%. Germline lookup yields CDR1 MNHNS and CDR2 SASEGT. CDR3 length: 14 amino acids. V was clipped by 5 bases and J by 4 bases, with 15 bases between them. This clonotype counts as large. The antigen remains unidentified. The chain employs TRBV6-1 and TRBJ2-7, with a weak D call TRBD2 (5 bases). This sequence was found in a female donor with early-stage non-small cell lung cancer. The sample was lung tumor tissue, taken at surgery. The CDR3 bases are TGTGCCAGCAGTCCCGCCGGGATAGGGTACGAGCAGTACTTC. It is translated as CASSPAGIGYEQYF.